This TCR beta chain was retrieved from a study of cytomegalovirus exposure and HLA in healthy donors. About the study: Of all 360 or so donors who were genotyped, roughly 81% belonged to the Caucasian-associated ancestry cluster. Study-level points and caveats: A later analysis found common viral pathogens apparently linked to several of the most significant clusters. Most TCR sequences were seen very rarely across donors, but some public TCRs occurred in many.

PCR involved 60 Vbeta and 13 Jbeta primers. Source study methods: About 83 million unique TCR beta chains, about 12 million shared, were counted in a later analysis. The assay was immunoSEQ multiplex PCR, and TCRdb's table has in-frame clones only and misses some. The V and J calls and the clone size are those of that table, but D and trimming were determined from the DNA. The sample holds roughly 170,000 clones; approximately 80% are singletons and the top ten take around 4.8%. The length of the CDR3 is 14 residues. Trimming removed 9 bases at V and 0 bases at J, with 11 bases between. The germline gives CDR1 MRHNA, CDR2 SNTAGT. As for this clone: What it binds is unknown.

This clonotype was obtained from a man between 18 and 35 years old in good health and CMV-seronegative. The V call is TRBV6-4, the J call TRBJ2-2, with TRBD1 as a possible D gene (6 bases). Sequenced material: PBMCs. CDR3: CASRDTSNTGELFF. The CDR3 nucleotides read TGTGCCAGTCGGGACACCTCGAACACCGGGGAGCTGTTTTTT.